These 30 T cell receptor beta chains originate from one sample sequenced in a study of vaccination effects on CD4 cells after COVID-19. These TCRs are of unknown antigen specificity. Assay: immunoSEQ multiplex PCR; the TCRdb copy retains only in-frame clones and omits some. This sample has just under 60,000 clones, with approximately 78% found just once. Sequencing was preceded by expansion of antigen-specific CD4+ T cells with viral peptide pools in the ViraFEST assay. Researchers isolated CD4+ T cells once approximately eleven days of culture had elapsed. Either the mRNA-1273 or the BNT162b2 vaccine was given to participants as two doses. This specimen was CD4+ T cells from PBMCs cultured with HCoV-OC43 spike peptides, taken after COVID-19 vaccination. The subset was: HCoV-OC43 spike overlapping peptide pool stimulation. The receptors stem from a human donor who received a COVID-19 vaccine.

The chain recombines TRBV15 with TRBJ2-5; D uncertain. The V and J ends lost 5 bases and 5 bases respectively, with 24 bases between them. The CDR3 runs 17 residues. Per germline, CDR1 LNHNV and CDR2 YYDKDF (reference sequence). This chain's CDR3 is CATSEARVADPRETQYF. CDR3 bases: TGTGCCACCAGCGAGGCCCGTGTGGCAGACCCTCGTGAGACCCAGTACTTC. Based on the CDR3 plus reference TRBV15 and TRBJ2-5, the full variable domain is DAMVIQNPRYQVTQFGKPVTLSCSQTLNHNVMYWYQQKSSQAPKLLFHYYDKDFNNEADTPDNFQSRRPNTSFCFLDIRSPGLGDTAMYLCATSEARVADPRETQYFGPGTRLLVL.

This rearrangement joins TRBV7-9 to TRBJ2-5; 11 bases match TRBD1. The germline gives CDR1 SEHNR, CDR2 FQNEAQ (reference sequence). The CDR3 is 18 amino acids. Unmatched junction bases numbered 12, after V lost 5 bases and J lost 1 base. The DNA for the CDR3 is TGTGCCAGCAGCCTAAGATTCGGACAGGGGGCCCCCCAAGAGACCCAGTACTTC. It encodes CASSLRFGQGAPQETQYF.

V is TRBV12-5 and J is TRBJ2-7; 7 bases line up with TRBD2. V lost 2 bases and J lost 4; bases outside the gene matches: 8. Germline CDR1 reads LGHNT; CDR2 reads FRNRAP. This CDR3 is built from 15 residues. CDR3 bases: TGTGCTAGTGGTTTGCAGGGACGGGGGGTTTACGAGCAGTACGTC. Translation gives CASGLQGRGVYEQYV.

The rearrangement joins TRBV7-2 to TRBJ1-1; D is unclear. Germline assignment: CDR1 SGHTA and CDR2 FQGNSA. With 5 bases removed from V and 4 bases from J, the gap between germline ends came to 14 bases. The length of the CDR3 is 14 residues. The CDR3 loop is CASSTRDSFTEAFF. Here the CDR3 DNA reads TGTGCCAGCAGCACCCGGGATTCCTTCACTGAAGCTTTCTTT. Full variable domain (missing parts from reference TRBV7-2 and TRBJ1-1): GAGVSQSPSNKVTEKGKDVELRCDPISGHTALYWYRQSLGQGLEFLIYFQGNSAPDKSGLPSDRFSAERTGGSVSTLTIQRTQQEDSAVYLCASSTRDSFTEAFFGQGTRLTVV.

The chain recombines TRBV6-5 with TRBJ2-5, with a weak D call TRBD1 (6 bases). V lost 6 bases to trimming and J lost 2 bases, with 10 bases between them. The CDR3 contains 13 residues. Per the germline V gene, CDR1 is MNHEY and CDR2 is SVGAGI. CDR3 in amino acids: CASRIGQQETQYF. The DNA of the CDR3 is TGTGCCAGCAGGATCGGACAGCAAGAGACCCAGTACTTC.

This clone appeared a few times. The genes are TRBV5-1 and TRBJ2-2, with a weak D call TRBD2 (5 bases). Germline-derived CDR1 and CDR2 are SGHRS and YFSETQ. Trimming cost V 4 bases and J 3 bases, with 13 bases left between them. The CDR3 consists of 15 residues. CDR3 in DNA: TGCGCCAGCAGCCATTCCGGGGTAGACACCGGGGAGCTGTTTTTT. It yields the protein CASSHSGVDTGELFF. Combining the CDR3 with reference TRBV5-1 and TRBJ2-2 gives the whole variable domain KAGVTQTPRYLIKTRGQQVTLSCSPISGHRSVSWYQQTPGQGLQFLFEYFSETQRNKGNFPGRFSGRQFSNSRSEMNVSTLELGDSALYLCASSHSGVDTGELFFGEGSRLTVL.

This CDR3 is CASGVRFYAASTDTQYF. In nucleotides, the CDR3 is TGCGCCAGCGGAGTACGTTTTTACGCAGCTAGCACAGATACGCAGTATTTT. The chain combines TRBV10-1 with TRBJ2-3; D uncertain. CDR1 and CDR2 from the germline V gene are WNHNN and SYGVQD (reference sequence). This CDR3 region has 17 residues. Trimming took off 8 bases at V and 0 bases at J, with 21 bases between the two ends.

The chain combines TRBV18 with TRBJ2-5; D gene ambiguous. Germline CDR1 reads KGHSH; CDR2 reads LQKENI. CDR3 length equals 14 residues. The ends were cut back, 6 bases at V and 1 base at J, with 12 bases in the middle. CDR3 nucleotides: TGTGCCAGCTCCCAGGTGGTCACCCAAGAGACCCAGTACTTC. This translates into CASSQVVTQETQYF. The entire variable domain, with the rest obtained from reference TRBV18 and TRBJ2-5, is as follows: NAGVMQNPRHLVRRRGQEARLRCSPMKGHSHVYWYRQLPEEGLKFMVYLQKENIIDESGMPKERFSAEFPKEGPSILRIQQVVRGDSAAYFCASSQVVTQETQYFGPGTRLLVL.

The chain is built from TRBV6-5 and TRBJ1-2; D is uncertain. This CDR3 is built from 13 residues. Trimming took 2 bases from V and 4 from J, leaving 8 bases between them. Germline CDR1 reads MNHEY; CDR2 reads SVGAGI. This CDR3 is CASSYMGSYGYTF. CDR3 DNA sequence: TGTGCCAGCAGTTACATGGGTAGCTATGGCTACACCTTC.

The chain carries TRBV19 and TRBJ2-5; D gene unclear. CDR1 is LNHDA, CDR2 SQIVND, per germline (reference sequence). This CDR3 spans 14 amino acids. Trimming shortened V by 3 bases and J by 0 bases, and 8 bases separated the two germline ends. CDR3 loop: CASSIIPHQETQYF. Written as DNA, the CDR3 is TGTGCCAGTAGTATTATTCCGCACCAAGAGACCCAGTACTTC.

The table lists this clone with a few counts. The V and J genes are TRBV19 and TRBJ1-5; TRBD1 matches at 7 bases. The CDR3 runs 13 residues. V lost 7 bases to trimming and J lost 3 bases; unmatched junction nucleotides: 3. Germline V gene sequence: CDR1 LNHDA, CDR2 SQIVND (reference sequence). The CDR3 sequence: CASKDRINQPQHF. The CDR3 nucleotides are TGTGCCAGTAAGGACAGGATCAATCAGCCCCAGCATTTT.

The CDR3 sequence is CASSQGTGWTGELFF. CDR3 sequence (DNA): TGTGCCAGCAGCCAAGGGACAGGGTGGACCGGGGAGCTGTTTTTT. The V call is TRBV7-3, the J call TRBJ2-2, with 9 bases fitting TRBD1. The CDR3 length is 15 residues. The germline gives CDR1 SGHTA, CDR2 FQGTGA. V lost 5 bases and J lost 5; bases outside the gene matches: 6.

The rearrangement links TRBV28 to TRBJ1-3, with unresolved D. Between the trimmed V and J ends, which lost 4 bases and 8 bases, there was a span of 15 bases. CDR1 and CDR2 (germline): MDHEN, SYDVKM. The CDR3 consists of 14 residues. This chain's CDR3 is CASSYSGARYTIYF. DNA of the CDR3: TGTGCCAGCAGTTATAGTGGCGCCCGGTACACCATATATTTT.

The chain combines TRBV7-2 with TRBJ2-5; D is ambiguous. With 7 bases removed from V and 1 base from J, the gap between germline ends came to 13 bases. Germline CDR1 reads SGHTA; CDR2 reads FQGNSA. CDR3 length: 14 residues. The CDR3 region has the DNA TGTGCCAGCACTACCTCTTGGGGCCAAGAGACCCAGTACTTC. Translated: CASTTSWGQETQYF.

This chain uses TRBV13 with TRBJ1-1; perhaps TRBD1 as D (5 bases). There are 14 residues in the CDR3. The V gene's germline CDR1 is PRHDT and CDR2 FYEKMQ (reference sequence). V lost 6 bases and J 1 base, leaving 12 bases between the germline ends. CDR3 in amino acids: CASRRGRGNTEAFF. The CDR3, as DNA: TGTGCCAGCAGAAGGGGACGGGGGAACACTGAAGCTTTCTTT.

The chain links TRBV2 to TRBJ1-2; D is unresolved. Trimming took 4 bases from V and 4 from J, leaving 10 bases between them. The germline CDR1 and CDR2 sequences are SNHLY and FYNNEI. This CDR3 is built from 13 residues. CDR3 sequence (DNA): TGTGCCAGCAGTGTGGAGGGCGGCTATGGCTACACCTTC. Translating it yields CASSVEGGYGYTF.

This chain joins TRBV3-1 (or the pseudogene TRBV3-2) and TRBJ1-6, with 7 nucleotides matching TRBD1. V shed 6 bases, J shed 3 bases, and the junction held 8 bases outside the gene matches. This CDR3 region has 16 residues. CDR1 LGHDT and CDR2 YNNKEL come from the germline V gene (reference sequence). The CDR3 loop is CASRPNRGFYNSPLHF. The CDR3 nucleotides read TGTGCCAGCAGACCAAACAGGGGTTTCTATAATTCACCCCTCCACTTT.

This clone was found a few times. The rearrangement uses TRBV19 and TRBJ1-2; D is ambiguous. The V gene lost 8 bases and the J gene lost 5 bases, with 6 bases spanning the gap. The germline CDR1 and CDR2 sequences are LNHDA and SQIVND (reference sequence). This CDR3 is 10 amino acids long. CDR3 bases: TGTGCCAGTGGAAGATATGGCTACACCTTC. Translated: CASGRYGYTF.

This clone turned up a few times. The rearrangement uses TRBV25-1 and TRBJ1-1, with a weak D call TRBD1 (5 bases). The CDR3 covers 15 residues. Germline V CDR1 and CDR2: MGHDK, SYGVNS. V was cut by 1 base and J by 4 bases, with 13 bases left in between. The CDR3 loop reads CASSELTGVSTEAFF. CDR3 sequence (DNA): TGTGCCAGCAGTGAATTGACGGGGGTGAGCACTGAAGCTTTCTTT. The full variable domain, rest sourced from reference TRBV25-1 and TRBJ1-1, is EADIYQTPRYLVIGTGKKITLECSQTMGHDKMYWYQQDPGMELHLIHYSYGVNSTEKGDLSSESTVSRIRTEHFPLTLESARPSHTSQYLCASSELTGVSTEAFFGQGTRLTVV.

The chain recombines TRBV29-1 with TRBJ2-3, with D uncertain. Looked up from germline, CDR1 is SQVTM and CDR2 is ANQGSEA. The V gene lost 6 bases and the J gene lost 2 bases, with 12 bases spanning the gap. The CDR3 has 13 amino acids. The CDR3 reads CSVPIKNTDTQYF. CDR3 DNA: TGCAGCGTACCCATCAAAAACACAGATACGCAGTATTTT.

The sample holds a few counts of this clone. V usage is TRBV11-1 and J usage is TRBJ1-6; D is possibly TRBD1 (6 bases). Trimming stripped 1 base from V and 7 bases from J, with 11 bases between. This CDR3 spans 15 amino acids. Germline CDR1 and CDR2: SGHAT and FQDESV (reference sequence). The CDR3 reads CASSLDSRGNSPLHF. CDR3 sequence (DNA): TGTGCCAGCAGCTTAGATTCCAGGGGCAATTCACCCCTCCACTTT.

This chain's CDR3 is CASSPGQGTNAPQHF. The CDR3 nucleotides read TGTGCCAGCTCACCGGGACAGGGGACCAACGCGCCCCAGCATTTT. V is TRBV18 and J is TRBJ1-5, with 10 bases matching TRBD1. CDR3 length: 15 residues. The trim removed 3 bases at V and 9 bases at J, leaving 8 bases unmatched. Germline V gene sequence: CDR1 KGHSH, CDR2 LQKENI.

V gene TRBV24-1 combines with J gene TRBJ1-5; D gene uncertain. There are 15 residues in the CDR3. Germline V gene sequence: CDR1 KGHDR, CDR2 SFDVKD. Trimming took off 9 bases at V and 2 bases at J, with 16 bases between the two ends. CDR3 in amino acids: CATYHREDCNQPQHF. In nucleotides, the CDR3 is TGTGCCACCTACCACCGGGAGGATTGCAATCAGCCCCAGCATTTT.

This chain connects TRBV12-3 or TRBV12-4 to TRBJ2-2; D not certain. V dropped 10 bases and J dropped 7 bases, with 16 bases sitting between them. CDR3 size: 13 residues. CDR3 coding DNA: TGTGCCATCAGGTGGTTGTGGGGCGGGGAGCTGTTTTTT. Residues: CAIRWLWGGELFF.

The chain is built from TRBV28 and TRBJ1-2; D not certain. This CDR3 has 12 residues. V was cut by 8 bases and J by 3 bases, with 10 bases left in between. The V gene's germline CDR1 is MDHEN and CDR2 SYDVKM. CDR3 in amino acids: CASERTDYGYTF. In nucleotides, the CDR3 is TGTGCCAGCGAACGGACCGACTATGGCTACACCTTC.

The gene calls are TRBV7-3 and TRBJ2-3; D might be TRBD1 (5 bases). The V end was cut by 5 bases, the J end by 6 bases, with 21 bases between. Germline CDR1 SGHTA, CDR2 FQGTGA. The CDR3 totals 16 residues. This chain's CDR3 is CASSRMGTEKGDTQYF. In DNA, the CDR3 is TGTGCCAGCAGCCGAATGGGCACTGAAAAGGGGGATACGCAGTATTTT.

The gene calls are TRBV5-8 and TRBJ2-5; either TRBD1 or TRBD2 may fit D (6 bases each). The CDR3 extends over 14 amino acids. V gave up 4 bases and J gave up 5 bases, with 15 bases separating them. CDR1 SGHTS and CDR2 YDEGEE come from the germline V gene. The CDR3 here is CASSRGLNQETQYF. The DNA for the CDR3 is TGTGCCAGCAGCCGGGGGCTGAATCAGGAGACCCAGTACTTC.

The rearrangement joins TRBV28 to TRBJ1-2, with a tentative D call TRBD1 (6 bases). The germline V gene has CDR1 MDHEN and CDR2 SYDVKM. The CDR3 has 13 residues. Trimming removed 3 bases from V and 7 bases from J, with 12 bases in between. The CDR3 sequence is CASSFQGSRGYTF. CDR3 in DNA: TGTGCCAGCAGTTTCCAGGGGTCGCGTGGCTACACCTTC.

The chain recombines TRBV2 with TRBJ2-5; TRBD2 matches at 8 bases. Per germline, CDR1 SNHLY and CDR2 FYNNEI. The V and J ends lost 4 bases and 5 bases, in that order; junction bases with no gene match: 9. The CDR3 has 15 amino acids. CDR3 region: CASSGGGGRRETQYF. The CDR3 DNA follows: TGTGCCAGCAGTGGGGGCGGGGGGCGCAGGGAGACCCAGTACTTC. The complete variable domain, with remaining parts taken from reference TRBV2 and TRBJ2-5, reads EPEVTQTPSHQVTQMGQEVILRCVPISNHLYFYWYRQILGQKVEFLVSFYNNEISEKSEIFDDQFSVERPDGSNFTLKIRSTKLEDSAMYFCASSGGGGRRETQYFGPGTRLLVL.

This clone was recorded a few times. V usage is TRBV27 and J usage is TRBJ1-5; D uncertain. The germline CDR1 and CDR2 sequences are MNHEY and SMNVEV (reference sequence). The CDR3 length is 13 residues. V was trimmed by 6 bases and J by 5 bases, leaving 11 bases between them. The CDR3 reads CASRRARDQPQHF. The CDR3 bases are TGTGCCAGCAGGAGGGCCCGAGATCAGCCCCAGCATTTT.